The clone carrying this T cell receptor beta chain was picked up many times. Its antigen remains unidentified. Time point specified: longitudinal time-point 2. Unsorted libraries used 2 million PBMCs kept at -80 degrees C. The source of the sample is a study of neurological immune-mediated disorders. Study conclusions and caveats: The multiple sclerosis repertoire cluster lacked an association with any feature, whether clinical or MRI.

After removal of 5 bases from V and 8 bases from J, the junction contained 6 bases not matched to a gene. This CDR3 spans 13 amino acids. CDR1 and CDR2 (germline): SEHNR, FQNEAQ (reference sequence). Synthesis of cDNA was performed by 5'RACE using 10-nucleotide random UMIs. TCRdb ran MiXCR on the 5' RACE reads and lists one entry per CDR3 protein. The sample has roughly 80,000 distinct CDR3 sequences, 5.8% seen once. The sequenced sample consisted of PBMCs. The J gene is TRBJ1-2, the V gene TRBV7-9; 9 positions match TRBD1. This TCR derives from a woman aged 60 to 75 with multiple sclerosis. The CDR3 bases are TGTGCCAGCAGCCCACAGACAGGGGGGGGCTACACCTTC. It translates to CASSPQTGGGYTF.